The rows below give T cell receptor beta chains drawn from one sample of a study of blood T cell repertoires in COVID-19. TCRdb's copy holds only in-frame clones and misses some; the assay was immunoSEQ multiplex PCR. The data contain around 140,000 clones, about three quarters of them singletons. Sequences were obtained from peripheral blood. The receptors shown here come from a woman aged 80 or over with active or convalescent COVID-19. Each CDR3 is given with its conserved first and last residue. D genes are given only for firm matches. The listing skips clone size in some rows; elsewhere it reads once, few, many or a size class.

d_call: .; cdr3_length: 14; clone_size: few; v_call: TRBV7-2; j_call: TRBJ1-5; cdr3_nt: TGTGCCAGCAGCGCCGGGTTGAGCAATCAGCCCCAGCATTTT; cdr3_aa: CASSAGLSNQPQHF
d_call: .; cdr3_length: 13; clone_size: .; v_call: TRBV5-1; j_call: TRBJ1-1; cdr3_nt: TGCGCCAGCAGCTTGGCAGGGGATACTGAAGCTTTCTTT; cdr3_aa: CASSLAGDTEAFF
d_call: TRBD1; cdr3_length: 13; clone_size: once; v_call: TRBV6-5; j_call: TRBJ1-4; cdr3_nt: TGTGCCAGCAGCCGACAGGGCGGTGAAAAACTGTTTTTT; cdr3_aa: CASSRQGGEKLFF
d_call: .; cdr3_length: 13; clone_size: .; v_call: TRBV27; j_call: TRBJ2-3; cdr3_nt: TGTGCCAGCAGCCCAGGCAGCACAGATACGCAGTATTTT; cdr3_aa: CASSPGSTDTQYF
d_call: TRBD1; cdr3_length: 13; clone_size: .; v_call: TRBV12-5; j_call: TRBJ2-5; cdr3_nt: TGTGCTAGTGGGCTCGACAGGGGGGAGACCCAGTACTTC; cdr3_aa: CASGLDRGETQYF
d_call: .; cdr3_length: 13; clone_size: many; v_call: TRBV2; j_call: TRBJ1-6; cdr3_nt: TGTGCCAGCACGGTGACCTATAATTCACCCCTCCACTTT; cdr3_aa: CASTVTYNSPLHF
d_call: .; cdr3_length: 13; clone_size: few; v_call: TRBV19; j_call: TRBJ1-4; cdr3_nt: TGTGCCAGTAGTGGGAACAGGGATGAAAAACTGTTTTTT; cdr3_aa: CASSGNRDEKLFF
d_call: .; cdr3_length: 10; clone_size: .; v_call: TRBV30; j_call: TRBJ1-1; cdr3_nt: TGTGCCTGGACGCGCACTGAAGCTTTCTTT; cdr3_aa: CAWTRTEAFF
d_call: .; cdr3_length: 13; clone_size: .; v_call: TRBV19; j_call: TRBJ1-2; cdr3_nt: TGTGCCAGTAGGGAACAGTTTGCCTATGGCTACACCTTC; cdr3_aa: CASREQFAYGYTF
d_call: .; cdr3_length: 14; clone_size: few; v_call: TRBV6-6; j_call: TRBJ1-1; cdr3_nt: TGTGCCAGCAGTTACTTACACATGAACACTGAAGCTTTCTTT; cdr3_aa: CASSYLHMNTEAFF
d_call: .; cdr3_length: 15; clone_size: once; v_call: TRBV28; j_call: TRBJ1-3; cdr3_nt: TGTGCCAGCAGTTTATGGGGGAGCGTAGGAAACACCATATATTTT; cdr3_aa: CASSLWGSVGNTIYF
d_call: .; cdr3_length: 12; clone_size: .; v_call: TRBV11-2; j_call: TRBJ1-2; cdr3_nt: TGTGCCAGCAGCCCCATACAGGATGGCTACACCTTC; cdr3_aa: CASSPIQDGYTF
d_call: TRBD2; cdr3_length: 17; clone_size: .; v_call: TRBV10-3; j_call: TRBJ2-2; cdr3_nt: TGTGCCATCAGGCGGACTAGCGGGGGGCGAAACACCGGGGAGCTGTTTTTT; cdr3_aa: CAIRRTSGGRNTGELFF
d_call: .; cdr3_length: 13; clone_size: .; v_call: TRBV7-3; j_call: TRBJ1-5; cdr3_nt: TGTGCCAGCAGCTTAAACCACGGTCAGCCCCAGCATTTT; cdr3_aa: CASSLNHGQPQHF
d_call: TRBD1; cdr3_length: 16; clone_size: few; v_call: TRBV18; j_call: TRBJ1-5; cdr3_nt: TGTGCCAGCTCACTCGGACAGGGAGGTGGTGGTCAGCCCCAGCATTTT; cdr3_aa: CASSLGQGGGGQPQHF
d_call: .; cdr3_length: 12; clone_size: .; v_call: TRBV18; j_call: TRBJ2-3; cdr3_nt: TGTGCCAGCTCACCACCCGCAGATACGCAGTATTTT; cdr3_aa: CASSPPADTQYF
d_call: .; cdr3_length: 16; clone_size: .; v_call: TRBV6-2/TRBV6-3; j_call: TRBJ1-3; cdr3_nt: TGTGCCAGCAGTTACTCGTACAGGCGCCTTGGAAACACCATATATTTT; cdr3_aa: CASSYSYRRLGNTIYF
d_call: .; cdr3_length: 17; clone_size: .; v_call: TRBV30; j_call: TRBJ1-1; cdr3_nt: TGTGCCTGGAGCATTTCCCCCACGCAGTCGATGAACACTGAAGCTTTCTTT; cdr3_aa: CAWSISPTQSMNTEAFF
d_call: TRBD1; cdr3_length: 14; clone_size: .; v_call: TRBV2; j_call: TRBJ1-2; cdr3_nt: TGTGCCAGCAGTATGAGACAGGGGCCCTATGGCTACACCTTC; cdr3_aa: CASSMRQGPYGYTF
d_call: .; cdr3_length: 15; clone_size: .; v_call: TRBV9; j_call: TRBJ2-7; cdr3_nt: TGTGCCAGCAGCGTAGTCAGCCCCGGGATTTACGAGCAGTACTTC; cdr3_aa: CASSVVSPGIYEQYF
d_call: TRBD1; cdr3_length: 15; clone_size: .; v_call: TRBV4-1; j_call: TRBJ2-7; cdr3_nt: TGCGCCAGCAGCCAGACAGGGGGAACGGGCTACGAGCAGTACTTC; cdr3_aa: CASSQTGGTGYEQYF
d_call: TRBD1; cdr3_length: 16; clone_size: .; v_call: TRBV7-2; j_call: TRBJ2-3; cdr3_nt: TGTGCCAGCAGCCCAGAGGTGGGCAGGGGGCCAGATACGCAGTATTTT; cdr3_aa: CASSPEVGRGPDTQYF
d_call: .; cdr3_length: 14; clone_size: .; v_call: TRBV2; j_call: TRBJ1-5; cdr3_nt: TGTGCCAGCAGTTCTTGGGGCGGGGTCACCCCCCAGCATTTT; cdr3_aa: CASSSWGGVTPQHF
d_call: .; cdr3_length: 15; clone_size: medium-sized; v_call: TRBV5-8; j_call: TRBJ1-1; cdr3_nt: TGTGCCAGCAGCTTGCGTACAGGGTTAGGAGTAGAAGCTTTCTTT; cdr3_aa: CASSLRTGLGVEAFF
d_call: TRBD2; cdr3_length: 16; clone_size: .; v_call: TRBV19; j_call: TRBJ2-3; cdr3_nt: TGTGCCAGTAGTATTGGGGGGACTACCTTTTCAGATACGCAGTATTTT; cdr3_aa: CASSIGGTTFSDTQYF
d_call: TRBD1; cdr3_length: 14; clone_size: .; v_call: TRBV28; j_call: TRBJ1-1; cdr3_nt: TGTGCCAGCAGTTACACAGGGGACGCCCGTCAAGCTTTCTTT; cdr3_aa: CASSYTGDARQAFF
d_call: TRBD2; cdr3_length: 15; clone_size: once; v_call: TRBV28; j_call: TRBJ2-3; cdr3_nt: TGTGCCAGCAGTCCACTAGCGGGGGGGCCAGATACGCAGTATTTT; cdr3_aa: CASSPLAGGPDTQYF
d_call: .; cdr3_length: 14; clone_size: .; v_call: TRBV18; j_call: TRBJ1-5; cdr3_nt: TGTGCCAGCTCACCGTTTTTGACCGGGGAGCCCCAGCATTTT; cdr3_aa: CASSPFLTGEPQHF
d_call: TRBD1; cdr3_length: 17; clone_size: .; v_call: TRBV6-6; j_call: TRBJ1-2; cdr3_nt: TGTGCCAGCAGCCGAGCCTGGCCGTCAGGGGGCAACTATGGCTACACCTTC; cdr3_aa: CASSRAWPSGGNYGYTF
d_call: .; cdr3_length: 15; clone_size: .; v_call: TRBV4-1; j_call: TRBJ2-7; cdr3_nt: TGCGCCAGCAGCCTCCGGGACACCACCACCTACGAGCAGTACTTC; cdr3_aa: CASSLRDTTTYEQYF